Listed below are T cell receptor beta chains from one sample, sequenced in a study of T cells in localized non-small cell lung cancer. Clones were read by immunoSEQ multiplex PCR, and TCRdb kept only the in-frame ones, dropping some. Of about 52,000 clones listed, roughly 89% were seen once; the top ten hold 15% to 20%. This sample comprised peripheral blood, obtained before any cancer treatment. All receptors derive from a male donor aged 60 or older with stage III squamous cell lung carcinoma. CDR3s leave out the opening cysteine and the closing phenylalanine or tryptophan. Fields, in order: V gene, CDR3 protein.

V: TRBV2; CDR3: ASSGEADRQPQH
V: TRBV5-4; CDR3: ASSLFERDDNEQF
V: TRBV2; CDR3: ASRDRDHEQY
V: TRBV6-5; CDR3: ASSLRFRGGYGYT
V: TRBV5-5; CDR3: ASSFTGLPDTQY
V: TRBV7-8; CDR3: ASSLARVGIITAF
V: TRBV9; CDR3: ASSVDIVGDEQF
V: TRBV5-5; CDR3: ASSQRSEGPINGYT
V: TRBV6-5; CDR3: ASSLGTSDVDTQY
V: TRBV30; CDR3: AWSQGAVEAF
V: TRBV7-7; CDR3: ASSSGLAPGANVLT
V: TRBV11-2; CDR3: ASSLVGVTDTQY
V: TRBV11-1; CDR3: ASSRPGLGYNEQF
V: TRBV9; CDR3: ASSDGTGVMNTEAF
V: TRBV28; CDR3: ATSTYGYT
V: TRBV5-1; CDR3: ASSFGRLYQETQY
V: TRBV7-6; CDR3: ASSLAWGGELF
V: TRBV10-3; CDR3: AISESTGGRYDNSPLH
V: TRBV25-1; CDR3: ASSEKGLASNEQF
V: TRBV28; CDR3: ASSSDNRGTEAF
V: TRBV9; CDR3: ASSVGDREVNEQY
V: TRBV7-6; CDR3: ASSAQMNTEAF
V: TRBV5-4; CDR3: ASTAGRDYGYT
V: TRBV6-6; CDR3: ASSYRQVQGNEQF
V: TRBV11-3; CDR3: ASSFESADYNEQF
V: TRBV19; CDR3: ASSLAGHNEQF
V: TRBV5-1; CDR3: ASSLVLGEGANIQY
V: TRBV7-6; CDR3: ASSLGAGGATGNTIY
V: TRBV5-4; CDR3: ASSLDGGRSTGELF
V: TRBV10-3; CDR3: AISEQNEQY
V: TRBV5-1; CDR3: ASTSGTEDGYT
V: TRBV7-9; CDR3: ASSFPTGGDGNTIY
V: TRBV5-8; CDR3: ASSSTGAYGYT
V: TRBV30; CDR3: AWSLGGGNTDTQY
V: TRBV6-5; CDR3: ASSPVRGANQPQH
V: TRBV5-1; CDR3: ASSLATGGSYEQY
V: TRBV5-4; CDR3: ASSLVGTGYTQY
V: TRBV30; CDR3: AWSGGSGRRTDTQY
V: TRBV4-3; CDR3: ASSVRGRGTEAF
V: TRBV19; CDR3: ASSINRGETQY
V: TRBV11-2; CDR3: ASSFRLGETQY
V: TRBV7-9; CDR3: ASSTILGGELF
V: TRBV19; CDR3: ASRVPGGANYEQF
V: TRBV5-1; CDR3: ASSLLNTEAF
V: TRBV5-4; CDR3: ASSFFGRQETQY
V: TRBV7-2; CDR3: ASSLESLAPGELF
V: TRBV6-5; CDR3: ASSYTITGIEQY
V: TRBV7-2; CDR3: ASSAPPRNTGELF
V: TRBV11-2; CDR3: ASSRTARDLYEQY
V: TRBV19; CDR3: ASREGYRVGELF
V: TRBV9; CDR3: ASNPGQGARDIQY
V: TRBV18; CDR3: ASSPSGGTEAF
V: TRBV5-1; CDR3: ASSLTSGVSSYNEQF
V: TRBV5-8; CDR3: ASSRPGGKETQY